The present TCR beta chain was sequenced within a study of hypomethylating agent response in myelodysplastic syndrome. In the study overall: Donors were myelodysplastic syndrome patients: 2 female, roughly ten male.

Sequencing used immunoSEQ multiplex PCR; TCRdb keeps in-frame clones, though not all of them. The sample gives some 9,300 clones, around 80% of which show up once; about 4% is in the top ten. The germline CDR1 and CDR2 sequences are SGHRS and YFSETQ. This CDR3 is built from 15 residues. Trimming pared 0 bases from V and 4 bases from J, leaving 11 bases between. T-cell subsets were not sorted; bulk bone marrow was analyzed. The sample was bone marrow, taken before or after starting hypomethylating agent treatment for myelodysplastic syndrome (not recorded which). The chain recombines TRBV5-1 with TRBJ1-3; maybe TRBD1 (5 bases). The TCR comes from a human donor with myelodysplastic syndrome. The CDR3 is CASSLETGPGNTIYF. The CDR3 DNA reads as TGCGCCAGCAGCTTGGAAACAGGCCCGGGAAACACCATATATTTT.